This passage covers 5 T cell receptor beta chains from one sample sequenced in a study of blood T cell repertoires in COVID-19. Libraries were prepared by immunoSEQ multiplex PCR; TCRdb keeps only in-frame clonotypes and omits some of them. The sample carries 250,000 to 400,000 clones, around 90% recorded once. Sequenced: PBMCs or T cells enriched from blood (not recorded which). The receptor set was obtained from a man in his sixties who had recovered from COVID-19.

This clone was recorded a few times. The chain links TRBV28 to TRBJ1-5; 7 bases map to TRBD1. V was clipped by 2 bases and J by 5 bases; unmatched bases: 3. The germline CDR1 and CDR2 sequences are MDHEN and SYDVKM. The CDR3 sequence is 14 residues long. Here the CDR3 reads CASSLIDRDQPQHF. For the CDR3, the DNA is TGTGCCAGCAGTTTAATAGACAGGGATCAGCCCCAGCATTTT.

The chain links TRBV19 to TRBJ2-7, with 7 bases lining up with TRBD2. This CDR3 region has 15 residues. V was clipped by 4 bases and J by 6 bases; unmatched bases: 12. Germline V gene data show CDR1 as LNHDA and CDR2 as SQIVND (reference sequence). The CDR3 loop is CASSTQAGRGVEQYF. The CDR3 DNA reads as TGTGCCAGTAGTACCCAAGCGGGGAGAGGGGTCGAGCAGTACTTC.

The chain carries TRBV19 and TRBJ2-1; no clear D. In germline, CDR1 is LNHDA, CDR2 SQIVND (reference sequence). The CDR3 has 12 residues. Trimming took off 1 base at V and 15 bases at J, with 13 bases between the two ends. The CDR3 region is CASSIGGMGLFF. The DNA for the CDR3 is TGTGCCAGTAGTATAGGAGGTATGGGTTTGTTCTTC.

This chain uses TRBV28 with TRBJ2-1; D gene uncertain. CDR3 size: 13 residues. Trimming took 3 bases from V and 3 from J, leaving 6 bases between them. Per germline, CDR1 MDHEN and CDR2 SYDVKM. The CDR3, as DNA: TGTGCCAGCAGTTTCGCCGGCTACAATGAGCAGTTCTTC. It specifies CASSFAGYNEQFF.

The rearrangement joins TRBV4-2 to TRBJ1-3, with D possibly matching TRBD1 (5 bases). The CDR3 totals 15 residues. Germline lookup yields CDR1 LGHNA and CDR2 YNFKEQ. V shed 0 bases and J shed 4 bases, with 10 bases lying between them. The CDR3 reads CASSQDETEGNTIYF. As DNA, the CDR3 is TGTGCCAGCAGCCAAGATGAGACAGAGGGAAACACCATATATTTT.